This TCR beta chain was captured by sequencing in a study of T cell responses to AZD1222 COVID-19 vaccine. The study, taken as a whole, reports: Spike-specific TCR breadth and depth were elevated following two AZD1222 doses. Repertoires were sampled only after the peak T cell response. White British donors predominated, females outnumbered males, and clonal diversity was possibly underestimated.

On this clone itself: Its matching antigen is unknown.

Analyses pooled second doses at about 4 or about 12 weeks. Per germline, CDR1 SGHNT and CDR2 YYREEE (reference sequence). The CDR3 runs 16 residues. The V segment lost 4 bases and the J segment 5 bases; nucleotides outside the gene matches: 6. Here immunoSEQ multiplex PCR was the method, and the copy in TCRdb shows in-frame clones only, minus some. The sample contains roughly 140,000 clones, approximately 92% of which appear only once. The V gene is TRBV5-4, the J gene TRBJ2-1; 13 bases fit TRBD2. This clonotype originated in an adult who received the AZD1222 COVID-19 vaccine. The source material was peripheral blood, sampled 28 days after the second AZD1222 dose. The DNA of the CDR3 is TGTGCCAGCAGCCGGACTAGCGGGAGTCTCCACAATGAGCAGTTCTTC. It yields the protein CASSRTSGSLHNEQFF.